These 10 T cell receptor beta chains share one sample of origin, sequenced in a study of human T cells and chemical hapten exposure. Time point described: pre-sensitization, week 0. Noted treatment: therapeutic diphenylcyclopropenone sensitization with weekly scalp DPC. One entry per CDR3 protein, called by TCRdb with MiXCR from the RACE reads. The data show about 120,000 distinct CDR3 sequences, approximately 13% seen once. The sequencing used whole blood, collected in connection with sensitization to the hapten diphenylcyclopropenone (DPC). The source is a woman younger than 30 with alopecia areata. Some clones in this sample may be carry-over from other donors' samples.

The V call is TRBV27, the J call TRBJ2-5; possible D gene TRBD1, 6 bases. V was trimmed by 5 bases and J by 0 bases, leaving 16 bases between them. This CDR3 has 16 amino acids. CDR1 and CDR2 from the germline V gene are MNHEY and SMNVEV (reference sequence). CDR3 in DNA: TGTGCCAGCAGTGCCCGAGACAGGTTGTACCAAGAGACCCAGTACTTC. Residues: CASSARDRLYQETQYF.

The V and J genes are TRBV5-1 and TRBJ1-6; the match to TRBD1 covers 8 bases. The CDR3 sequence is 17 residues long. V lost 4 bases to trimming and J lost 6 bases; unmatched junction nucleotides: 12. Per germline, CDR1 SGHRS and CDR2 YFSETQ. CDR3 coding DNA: TGCGCCAGCAGCCCAGGACCCCAGGGGGCGATTAATTCACCCCTCCACTTT. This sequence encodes CASSPGPQGAINSPLHF.

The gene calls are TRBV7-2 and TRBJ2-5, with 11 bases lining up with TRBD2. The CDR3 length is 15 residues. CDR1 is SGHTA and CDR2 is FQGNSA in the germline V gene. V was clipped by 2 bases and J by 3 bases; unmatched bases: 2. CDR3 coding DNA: TGTGCCAGCAGCTTACGACTAGCGGGGAAAGAGACCCAGTACTTC. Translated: CASSLRLAGKETQYF.

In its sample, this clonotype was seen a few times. The CDR3 DNA sequence: TGTGCCAGCAGTTTACTAGGGGACAGGGGAAATTCACCCCTCCACTTT. It encodes CASSLLGDRGNSPLHF. J is TRBJ1-6 and V is TRBV12-3 or TRBV12-4; 10 positions match TRBD1. Germline trimming cut 2 bases from V and 7 bases from J; bases unmatched to any gene: 5. The CDR3 extends over 16 amino acids.

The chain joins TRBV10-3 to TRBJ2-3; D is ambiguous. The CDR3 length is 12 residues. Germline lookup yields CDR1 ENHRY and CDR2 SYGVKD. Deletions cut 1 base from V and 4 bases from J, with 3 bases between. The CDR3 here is CAISEFPDTQYF. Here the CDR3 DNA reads TGTGCCATCAGTGAGTTTCCAGATACGCAGTATTTT.

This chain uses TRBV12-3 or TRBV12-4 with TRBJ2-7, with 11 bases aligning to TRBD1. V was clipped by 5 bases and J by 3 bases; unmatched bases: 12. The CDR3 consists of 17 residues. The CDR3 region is CASSRDMVGTGGYEQYF. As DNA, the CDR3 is TGTGCCAGCAGTCGAGACATGGTGGGGACAGGGGGCTACGAGCAGTACTTC.

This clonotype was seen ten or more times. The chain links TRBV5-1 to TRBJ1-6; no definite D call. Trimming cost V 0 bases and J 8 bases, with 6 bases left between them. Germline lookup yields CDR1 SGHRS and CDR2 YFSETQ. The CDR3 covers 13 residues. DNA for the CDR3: TGCGCCAGCAGCTTGGAGAGCTATTCACCCCTCCACTTT. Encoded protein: CASSLESYSPLHF.

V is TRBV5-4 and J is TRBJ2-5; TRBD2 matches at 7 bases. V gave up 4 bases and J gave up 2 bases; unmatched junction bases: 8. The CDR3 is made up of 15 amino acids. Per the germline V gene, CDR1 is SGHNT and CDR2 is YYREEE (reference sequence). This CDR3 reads CASSRRLADQETQYF. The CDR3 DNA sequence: TGTGCCAGCAGCCGTCGACTAGCTGATCAAGAGACCCAGTACTTC.

CDR3 protein: CATSRTPSGRQYF. The CDR3 nucleotides are TGTGCCACCAGCAGGACACCTAGCGGCCGGCAGTATTTT. The chain is built from TRBV15 and TRBJ2-3, with 7 bases aligning to TRBD2. This CDR3 region has 13 residues. Germline V lookup: CDR1 LNHNV, CDR2 YYDKDF (reference sequence). Losses at the gene ends were 3 bases for V and 11 bases for J; bases not matched to a gene: 8.

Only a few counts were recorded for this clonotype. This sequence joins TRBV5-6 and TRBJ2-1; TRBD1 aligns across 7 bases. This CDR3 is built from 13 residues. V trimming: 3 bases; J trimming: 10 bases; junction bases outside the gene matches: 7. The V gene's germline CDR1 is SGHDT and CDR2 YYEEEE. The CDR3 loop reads CASSSPEGAEQFF. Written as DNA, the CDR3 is TGTGCCAGCAGCTCCCCCGAGGGGGCCGAGCAGTTCTTC.